The rows below give T cell receptor beta chains drawn from one sample of a study of monozygotic twins with inflammatory bowel disease. TCRdb re-analyzed the 5' RACE reads; it lists each CDR3 protein once, without DNA. The table gives approximately 210,000 distinct CDR3 sequences; the top ten clones make up under 8.5% of it. The sample was blood. Receptors originate from a human donor with ulcerative colitis or Crohn's disease, or a healthy co-twin of an affected twin (not recorded which). Both conserved end residues are part of each CDR3.

V gene,J gene,CDR3 protein
TRBV7-8,TRBJ1-1,CASSPRYGTVNTEAFF
TRBV19,TRBJ1-5,CASTYSNQPQHF
TRBV12-3/TRBV12-4,TRBJ2-7,CASSLSGGGSYEQYF
TRBV10-3,TRBJ2-1,CAIRQEPSYDQFF
TRBV12-3/TRBV12-4,TRBJ2-3,CASSSGSATDTQYF
TRBV24-1,TRBJ2-2,CATSDLTGELFF
TRBV20-1,TRBJ1-6,CSANGLIGTLHF
TRBV18,TRBJ1-4,CASSPFADATNEKLFF
TRBV4-3,TRBJ1-2,CASSQDRGASYGYTF
TRBV6-2/TRBV6-3,TRBJ2-1,CASSYWDRGFYNEQFF
TRBV7-7,TRBJ2-3,CASSPSGATDTQYF
TRBV7-9,TRBJ2-1,CASSLGVSRNNEQFF
TRBV7-2,TRBJ1-4,CASSLLGYEKLFF
TRBV18,TRBJ1-1,CASSGKGPKDTEAFF
TRBV4-1,TRBJ1-4,CASSQDTGPNEKLFF
TRBV5-4,TRBJ2-2,CASSSAGGIRGNTGELFF
TRBV25-1,TRBJ1-1,CASSVGSMNTEAFF
TRBV7-2,TRBJ2-1,CASSPGTGYNEQFF
TRBV29-1,TRBJ1-1,CSVEWGRGNTEAFF
TRBV6-5,TRBJ2-7,CASSPDRGYEQYF
TRBV11-2,TRBJ1-3,CASSLLRQFISGNTIYF
TRBV24-1,TRBJ2-1,CATSDRIASGGNEQFF
TRBV5-1,TRBJ2-1,CASSLSGSYNEQFF
TRBV5-1,TRBJ2-5,CASSRQTGDQETQYF
TRBV6-5,TRBJ1-4,CASSYSGHSNEKLFF
TRBV19,TRBJ1-5,CASSIGGTGGQPQHF
TRBV4-1,TRBJ1-2,CASSPGQANYGYTF
TRBV5-1,TRBJ1-2,CTSSWSGGTGVDGYTF
TRBV7-9,TRBJ2-2,CASSLSVNTGELFF
TRBV6-6,TRBJ1-2,CASSYTPGQGYTF
TRBV18,TRBJ2-3,CASSPLSSTDTQYF
TRBV5-1,TRBJ2-5,CASSELETQYF